The rows below give T cell receptor beta chains drawn from one sample of a study of cytomegalovirus exposure and HLA in healthy donors. Only in-frame clones appear in the TCRdb table, and some are missing; sequencing was by immunoSEQ multiplex PCR. The table has 110,000 or so clones, roughly 67% seen once; the top ten hold about 8.6%. The specimen was PBMCs. The source is a man younger than 35 in good health and CMV-seropositive. The CDR3 runs from the conserved cysteine through the conserved F or W. A D gene is named only where the DNA matches it firmly. Clone size appears in some rows only: once, few, many, or a class for an expanded clone.

clone_size: few
v_call: TRBV2
d_call: .
j_call: TRBJ1-6
cdr3_nt: TGTGCCAGCAGTGCTGCAGGGCCGAATTCACCCCTCCACTTT
cdr3_aa: CASSAAGPNSPLHF

clone_size: .
v_call: TRBV7-8
d_call: .
j_call: TRBJ1-6
cdr3_nt: TGTGCCAGCAGCTTAGCGCGTCCAGCGAGCTCCTATAATTCACCCCTCCACTTT
cdr3_aa: CASSLARPASSYNSPLHF

clone_size: few
v_call: TRBV6-1
d_call: .
j_call: TRBJ2-3
cdr3_nt: TGTGCCAGCAGCCACGGGGCAGATACGCAGTATTTT
cdr3_aa: CASSHGADTQYF

clone_size: .
v_call: TRBV6-5
d_call: .
j_call: TRBJ2-7
cdr3_nt: TGTGCCAGCAGCTACTACTTAGCGGCGGCCTACGAGCAGTACTTC
cdr3_aa: CASSYYLAAAYEQYF

clone_size: .
v_call: TRBV28
d_call: .
j_call: TRBJ1-5
cdr3_nt: TGTGCCAGCAGAGTGCGGGGGTTGAATCAGCCCCAGCATTTT
cdr3_aa: CASRVRGLNQPQHF

clone_size: once
v_call: TRBV5-1
d_call: TRBD1
j_call: TRBJ2-1
cdr3_nt: TGCGCCAGCAGCTCCCAGTCGGGACAGGGAGAACATGAGCAGTTCTTC
cdr3_aa: CASSSQSGQGEHEQFF

clone_size: .
v_call: TRBV2
d_call: TRBD1
j_call: TRBJ1-4
cdr3_nt: TGTGCCAGCAGTGCCAGGGGGCTTACTAATGAAAAACTGTTTTTT
cdr3_aa: CASSARGLTNEKLFF

clone_size: few
v_call: TRBV28
d_call: TRBD2
j_call: TRBJ2-7
cdr3_nt: TGTGCCAGCAGTTTGAGCGGGGGGGCCGACGAGCAGTACTTC
cdr3_aa: CASSLSGGADEQYF

clone_size: .
v_call: TRBV7-9
d_call: TRBD1
j_call: TRBJ1-5
cdr3_nt: TGTGCCAGCAGCAACAGGGGTGGTCAGCCCCAGCATTTT
cdr3_aa: CASSNRGGQPQHF

clone_size: .
v_call: TRBV5-1
d_call: TRBD1
j_call: TRBJ1-4
cdr3_nt: TGCGCCAGCAGCGTCGGACAGGCCAGCTTAGGAAAACTGTTTTTT
cdr3_aa: CASSVGQASLGKLFF